These T cell receptor beta chains were read from a single sample in a study of shared clonotypes between healthy human individuals. TCRdb's table, derived via immunoSEQ multiplex PCR, lists solely in-frame clones and lacks some. The sample records approximately 480,000 clones, roughly 79% being singletons. The sample comprised PBMCs. The source is a woman aged 40 to 50 in good health. Some clones in this sample may be carry-over from other donors' samples. Both conserved end residues are part of each CDR3. The D gene is left open where the match is weak. The size field is filled for only some rows; it gives once, few, many or a size class.

DNA: TGTGCCAGCTCAAGAACAGGGGGCGCGGGCTACGAGCAGTACTTC
CDR3: CASSRTGGAGYEQYF
J: TRBJ2-7
V: TRBV18
size: .
D: TRBD1

DNA: TGTGCCAGCAGTTTAGCCTCCCGAGGGGCGCGCACTGAAGCTTTCTTT
CDR3: CASSLASRGARTEAFF
J: TRBJ1-1
V: TRBV27
size: .
D: .

DNA: TGTGCCAGCTCACCACAGTCAGGGGCCTACGAGCAGTACTTC
CDR3: CASSPQSGAYEQYF
J: TRBJ2-7
V: TRBV18
size: .
D: .

DNA: TGTGCCAGTAGTATAAGGGATGAACAAGATGGCTACACCTTC
CDR3: CASSIRDEQDGYTF
J: TRBJ1-2
V: TRBV19
size: .
D: .

DNA: TGTGCCAGCAGTGGTGGCGGAGAACCTAGCAATCAGCCCCAGCATTTT
CDR3: CASSGGGEPSNQPQHF
J: TRBJ1-5
V: TRBV2
size: .
D: .

DNA: TGTGCCAGCAGCTTAGCATTACTAGCGGGCGACCGGAGCTCCTACAATGAGCAGTTCTTC
CDR3: CASSLALLAGDRSSYNEQFF
J: TRBJ2-1
V: TRBV11-3
size: .
D: TRBD2

DNA: TGTGCCAGTAGTTCGGTCGGTGCTAGCGGGGGAGACTACGAGCAGTACTTC
CDR3: CASSSVGASGGDYEQYF
J: TRBJ2-7
V: TRBV19
size: .
D: TRBD2

DNA: TGCGCCAGCAGCTTGGGGACCCTCCGGTACACTGAAGCTTTCTTT
CDR3: CASSLGTLRYTEAFF
J: TRBJ1-1
V: TRBV5-1
size: .
D: .

DNA: TGTGCCAGCAGCAGGGGGACTAGCGGGAGGGTGGAAGATACGCAGTATTTT
CDR3: CASSRGTSGRVEDTQYF
J: TRBJ2-3
V: TRBV9
size: .
D: TRBD2

DNA: TGTGCCACCAGCAGAGGGGACGGGGATTTGGAAAAACTGTTTTTT
CDR3: CATSRGDGDLEKLFF
J: TRBJ1-4
V: TRBV15
size: .
D: .

DNA: TGTGCCAGCAGCTTAAGGGCCGTGATGAACACCGGGGAGCTGTTTTTT
CDR3: CASSLRAVMNTGELFF
J: TRBJ2-2
V: TRBV7-2
size: .
D: .

DNA: TGTGCCAGCTCACCAGTAGGCGGGAGAGTCCCAGATACGCAGTATTTT
CDR3: CASSPVGGRVPDTQYF
J: TRBJ2-3
V: TRBV18
size: .
D: TRBD2

DNA: TGTGCCAGCAGCTTAGCGGGGGCAGCCTCCTACGAGCAGTACTTC
CDR3: CASSLAGAASYEQYF
J: TRBJ2-7
V: TRBV7-2
size: few
D: .

DNA: TGCGCCAGCGCCGATTCGGGGGGCAATGAGCAGTTCTTC
CDR3: CASADSGGNEQFF
J: TRBJ2-1
V: TRBV5-1
size: .
D: TRBD2

DNA: TGTGCCAGCAGCTACATCCTAGACAGGTGGGGATACTATGGCTACACCTTC
CDR3: CASSYILDRWGYYGYTF
J: TRBJ1-2
V: TRBV14
size: few
D: .

DNA: TGTGCCAGCAGCTTGTGGGGACTAGGCTCCTACAATGAGCAGTTCTTC
CDR3: CASSLWGLGSYNEQFF
J: TRBJ2-1
V: TRBV5-4
size: .
D: TRBD2

DNA: TGTGCCAGCAGGCCCGGCGGGAACCAAGAGACCCAGTACTTC
CDR3: CASRPGGNQETQYF
J: TRBJ2-5
V: TRBV7-2
size: .
D: .

DNA: TGTGCCAGCAGCTCGGGTGGCTACACCTTC
CDR3: CASSSGGYTF
J: TRBJ1-2
V: TRBV28
size: .
D: .

DNA: TGCAGCGTTGAAGACCGGGACGGAAACAATGAGCAGTTCTTC
CDR3: CSVEDRDGNNEQFF
J: TRBJ2-1
V: TRBV29-1
size: .
D: .

DNA: TGTGCCAGCAGCTTACGAGGACTAGAGTACAATGAGCAGTTCTTC
CDR3: CASSLRGLEYNEQFF
J: TRBJ2-1
V: TRBV9
size: .
D: TRBD2

DNA: TGTGCCAGCAGTGATCCCGGGACCCAAGAGACCCAGTACTTC
CDR3: CASSDPGTQETQYF
J: TRBJ2-5
V: TRBV25-1
size: .
D: .

DNA: TGTGCCATCAGTGACTCCCAAGGCACAGATACGCAGTATTTT
CDR3: CAISDSQGTDTQYF
J: TRBJ2-3
V: TRBV10-3
size: .
D: .

DNA: TGTGCCAGCAGTCCAGGGGGGGAGGGGTACAATGAGCAGTTCTTC
CDR3: CASSPGGEGYNEQFF
J: TRBJ2-1
V: TRBV28
size: .
D: .

DNA: TGTGCCAGCAGCGTTCTCGACAGCGCCTATGGCTACACCTTC
CDR3: CASSVLDSAYGYTF
J: TRBJ1-2
V: TRBV9
size: .
D: .

DNA: TGTGCCATCGCTCCAGAAGGTTGGGAGCTGTTTTTT
CDR3: CAIAPEGWELFF
J: TRBJ2-2
V: TRBV10-3
size: .
D: .

DNA: TGTGCCAGCAGCTTGTCCAGAAGAGCTTATAATTCACCCCTCCACTTT
CDR3: CASSLSRRAYNSPLHF
J: TRBJ1-6
V: TRBV5-6
size: .
D: .

DNA: TGTGCCAGCAGCTTTTCAGGGAACATCGGGGAGCTGTTTTTT
CDR3: CASSFSGNIGELFF
J: TRBJ2-2
V: TRBV7-6
size: .
D: .

DNA: TGTGCCAGCAGCCCGCTTACAGGGTCCCGCGAGCAGTACTTC
CDR3: CASSPLTGSREQYF
J: TRBJ2-7
V: TRBV11-2
size: .
D: .